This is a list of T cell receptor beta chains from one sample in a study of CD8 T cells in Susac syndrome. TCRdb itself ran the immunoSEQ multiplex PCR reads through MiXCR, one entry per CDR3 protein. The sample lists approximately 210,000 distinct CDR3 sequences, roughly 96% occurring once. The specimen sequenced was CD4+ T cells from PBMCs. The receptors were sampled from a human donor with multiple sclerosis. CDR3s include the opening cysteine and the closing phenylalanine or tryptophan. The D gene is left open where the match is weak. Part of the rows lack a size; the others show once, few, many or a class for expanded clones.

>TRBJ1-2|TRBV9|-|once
TGTGCCAGCAGCGTAGGACCGCCGGAAGGCTACACCTTC
CASSVGPPEGYTF
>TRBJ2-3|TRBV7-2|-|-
TGTGCCAGCAGCTTGGGACACCGCACAGATACGCAGTATTTT
CASSLGHRTDTQYF
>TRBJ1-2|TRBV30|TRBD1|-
TGTGCCTGGATTAGGACAGGGGGGATCTATGGCTACACCTTC
CAWIRTGGIYGYTF
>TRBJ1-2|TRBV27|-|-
TGTGCCAGCGCCGGGACCCCTTATGGCTACACCTTC
CASAGTPYGYTF
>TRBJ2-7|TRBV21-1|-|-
TGTGCCAGCAGCATCCGGCTGACACCCATTTCCTACGAGCAGTACTTC
CASSIRLTPISYEQYF
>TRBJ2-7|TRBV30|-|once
TGTGCCTGGAGTGTTACAGTATCCTACGAGCAGTACTTC
CAWSVTVSYEQYF
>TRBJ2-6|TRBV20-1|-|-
TGCAGTGCTAGAGCGCTACAGGGATCTGGGGCCAACGTCCTGACTTTC
CSARALQGSGANVLTF
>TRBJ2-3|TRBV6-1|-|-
TGTGCCAGCAGGGCTGCAGTGACCCTCAGTAGCACAGATACGCAGTATTTT
CASRAAVTLSSTDTQYF
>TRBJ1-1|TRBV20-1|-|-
TGCAGTGCCCACACCGGGCCTTTATCAGAAGTTTTCTTT
CSAHTGPLSEVFF
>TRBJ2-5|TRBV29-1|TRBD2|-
TGCAGCGTTGACAGTTTTAGCGGGGATTTTCAAGAGACCCAGTACTTC
CSVDSFSGDFQETQYF
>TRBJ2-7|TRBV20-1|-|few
TGCAGTGCTCCACTAGGTCTCGGCGAGCAGTACTTC
CSAPLGLGEQYF
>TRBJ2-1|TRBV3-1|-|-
TGTGCCAGCAGCCAAGATCGGGGGGACACCCAGTTCTTC
CASSQDRGDTQFF
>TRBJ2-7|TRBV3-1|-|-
TGTGCCAGCAGCCAAGTCATATACGAGCAGTACTTC
CASSQVIYEQYF
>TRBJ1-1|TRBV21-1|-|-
TGTGCCAGGAACCCAGGGGGAAGGACTGAAGCTTTCTTT
CARNPGGRTEAFF
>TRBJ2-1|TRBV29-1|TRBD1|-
TGCAGCGTCGGTGACAGGGGAGAGTTCTTC
CSVGDRGEFF
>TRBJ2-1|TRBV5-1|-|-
TGCGCCAGCAGCCTCTCCGGGGTGTCCTACAATGAGCAGTTCTTC
CASSLSGVSYNEQFF
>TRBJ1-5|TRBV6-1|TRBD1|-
TGTGCCAGCAGTGAAGCGCTCGGACAGGGGAGACAGCCCCAGCATTTT
CASSEALGQGRQPQHF
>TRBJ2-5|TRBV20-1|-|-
TGCAGTGCCAGACCCGGGAAAGGGGAGACCCAGTACTTC
CSARPGKGETQYF
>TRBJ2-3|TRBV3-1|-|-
TGTGCCAGCAGTTACTCCTTAGATACGCAGTATTTT
CASSYSLDTQYF
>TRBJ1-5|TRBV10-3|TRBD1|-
TGTGCCAGCGGACAGGAGGGTCAGCCCCAGCATTTT
CASGQEGQPQHF
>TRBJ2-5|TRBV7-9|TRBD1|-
TGTGCCAGCAGCCCGTCGACAGGGTGGGAGACCCAGTACTTC
CASSPSTGWETQYF
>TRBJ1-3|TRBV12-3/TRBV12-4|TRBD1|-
TGTGCCAGCAGTTTTGCCGGGACAGGGGCGGGAAACACCATATATTTT
CASSFAGTGAGNTIYF
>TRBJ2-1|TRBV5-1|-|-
TGCGCCAGCAAGGTCGGGGCAGCCAATGAGCAGTTCTTC
CASKVGAANEQFF
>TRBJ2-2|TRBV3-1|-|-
TGTGCCAGCAGCCGGTCAACGGTAGCCGGGGAGCTGTTTTTT
CASSRSTVAGELFF
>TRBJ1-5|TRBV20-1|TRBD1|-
TGCAGTGCTCGGACAGGGCGAAGCAATCAGCCCCAGCATTTT
CSARTGRSNQPQHF
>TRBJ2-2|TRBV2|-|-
TGTGCCAGCCGCCGGAGCCTCGGGGAGCTGTTTTTT
CASRRSLGELFF
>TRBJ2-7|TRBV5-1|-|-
TGCGCCAGCAGCTTCCCTGGTGTGGGGGACGAGCAGTACTTC
CASSFPGVGDEQYF